This T cell receptor beta chain was identified in a study of blood T cell repertoires in COVID-19 (dated by TCRdb to the early 2020s). Background for the entire study: The collaborator samples originated in the United States, Italy and Spain and spanned the acute and convalescent phases of COVID-19. Samples came from the ongoing ImmuneRACE study (first 160 participants) plus 1,254 subjects from 6 global collaborators. Deeply sampled blood TCRbeta repertoires from subjects exposed to, actively infected with, or recovered from COVID-19 were included in the dataset. Where available, HLA class I and class II types were taken from metadata supplied by the sample provider and were not determined by assay-based typing. The material from the prospective study consisted of cDNA or gDNA derived from T cells, B-cell-depleted T cells, or PBMCs. The repertoires were released in a freely available public database meant as a resource for research on the immune response to SARS-CoV-2. Nearly every sample came with metadata listing a de-identified subject ID, COVID-19 status, age in years and sex.

TCRbeta CDR3 regions were amplified from genomic DNA using the immunoSEQ Assay, a bias-controlled multiplex PCR. Per the source publication's procedure: The number of nucleated cells in each sample was estimated from the amplification of reference gene primers within the assay. To quantify the absolute abundance of each unique TCRbeta CDR3 rearrangement, sequence reads were collapsed and filtered. For each sample, productive Simpson clonality was calculated as the square root of Simpson's diversity index over productive rearrangements. TCRdb took over this immuneACCESS table, retaining in-frame rearrangements with V and J assigned. Such tables are incomplete; in checked studies, under half of the missing clones stem from an unresolved V gene, and the remainder is unexplained. V and J calls and clone size are given by that table; D and trimming were obtained from the DNA. The sample includes hundreds of thousands of clones, with 80% to 90% observed a single time. The ten largest clones take up approximately 10% of the sample.

On this clone: Its antigen has not been determined. No per-base quality is available; no much larger clone lies one base away.

One collaborating source in Seattle enrolled patients while the patients were actively infected and followed the patients over time throughout the course of disease. Whole blood was collected in K2EDTA tubes by collaborating institutions according to the institutions' own protocols. Collaborator samples were shipped for TCRbeta analysis as frozen whole blood, isolated PBMCs, or DNA extracted from either sample type. General conclusions and limits of the study: Clinical and demographic metadata were provided uncurated, with the amount varying by source and participant.

The junction shows trimming of 4 bases on V and 9 bases on J, plus 15 bases between the germline ends. From a lookup of the germline V gene (reference sequence), CDR1 and CDR2 are SGHNT and YYREEE. The CDR3 runs 13 amino acids, cysteine and phenylalanine included. Just CDR3 DNA is preserved here, 39 bases in frame from base 1. The receptor was derived from a woman in her 70s with COVID-19, enrolled during active disease. The sequencing input was peripheral blood. The sequence is built from TRBV5-4 and TRBJ2-3; a tentative D match to TRBD2 spans 6 bases. The CDR3 here reads CASSPGEGRTQYF. In nucleotides, the sequence is TGTGCCAGCAGCCCGGGTGAGGGGAGGACGCAGTATTTT.